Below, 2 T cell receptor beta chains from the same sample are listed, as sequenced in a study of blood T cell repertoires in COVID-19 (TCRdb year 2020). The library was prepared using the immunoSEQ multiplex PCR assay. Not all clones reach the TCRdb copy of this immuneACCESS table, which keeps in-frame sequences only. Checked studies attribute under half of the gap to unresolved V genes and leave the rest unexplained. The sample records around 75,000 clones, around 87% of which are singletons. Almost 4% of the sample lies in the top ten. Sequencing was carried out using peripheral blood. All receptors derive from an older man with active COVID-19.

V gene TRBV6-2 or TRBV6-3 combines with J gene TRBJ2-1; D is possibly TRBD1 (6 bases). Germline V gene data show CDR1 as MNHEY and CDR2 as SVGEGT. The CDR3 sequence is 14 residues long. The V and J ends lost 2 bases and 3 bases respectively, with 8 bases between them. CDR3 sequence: CASSYRGSYNEQFF. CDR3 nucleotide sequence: TGTGCCAGCAGTTACAGGGGGAGCTACAATGAGCAGTTCTTC.

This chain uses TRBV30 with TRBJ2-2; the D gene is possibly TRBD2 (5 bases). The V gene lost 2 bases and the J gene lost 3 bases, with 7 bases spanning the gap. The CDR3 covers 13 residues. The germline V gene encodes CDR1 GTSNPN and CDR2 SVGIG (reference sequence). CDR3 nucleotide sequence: TGTGCCTGGAGTTTGGGAGACACCGGGGAGCTGTTTTTT. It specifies CAWSLGDTGELFF.